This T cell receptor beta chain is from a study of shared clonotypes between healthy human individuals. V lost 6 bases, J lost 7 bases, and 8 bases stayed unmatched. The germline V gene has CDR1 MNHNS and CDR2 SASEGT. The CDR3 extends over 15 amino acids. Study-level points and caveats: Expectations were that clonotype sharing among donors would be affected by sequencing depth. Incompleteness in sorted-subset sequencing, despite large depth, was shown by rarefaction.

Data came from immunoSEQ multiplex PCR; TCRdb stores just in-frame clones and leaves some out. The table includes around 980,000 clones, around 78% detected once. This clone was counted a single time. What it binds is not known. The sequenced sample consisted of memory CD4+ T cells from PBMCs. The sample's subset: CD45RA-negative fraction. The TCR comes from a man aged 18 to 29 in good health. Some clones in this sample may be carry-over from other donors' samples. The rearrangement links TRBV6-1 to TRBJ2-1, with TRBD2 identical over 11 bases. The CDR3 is CASSQTSGRKNEQFF. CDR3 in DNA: TGTGCCAGCAGCCAAACTAGCGGGAGAAAGAATGAGCAGTTCTTC.